The clone carrying this T cell receptor beta chain was seen a handful of times. What it binds is unknown. The authors ran a second PCR of roughly 7 to 11 cycles using a sample-barcoded 5' primer and a J-beta primer mix. One entry per CDR3 protein, called by TCRdb with MiXCR from the 5' RACE reads. The sample holds over 1,500,000 distinct CDR3 sequences, about 49% seen once. The sample originates from a study of blood T cells in healthy people across ages. Whenever a sample was processed, at least 7 million PBMCs were isolated. Total RNA amounts of at least 6 micrograms were extracted per sample. Study-wide results and caveats: The fall in TCR beta diversity per million T cells was roughly linear with age. Any conclusive comparison of naive versus antigen-experienced cells was prevented by using unsorted PBMCs.

From germline, CDR1 is DFQATT and CDR2 SNEGSKA (reference sequence). The length of the CDR3 is 14 residues. J gave up 5 bases and V 1 base, and 7 bases lay outside the gene matches. The specimen was blood. The chain links TRBV20-1 to TRBJ1-2; 7 bases map to TRBD1. This TCR was sampled from a middle-aged woman in good health. CDR3 sequence: CSARVPGGWYGYTF. The CDR3 DNA is TGCAGTGCTAGAGTTCCAGGGGGATGGTATGGCTACACCTTC.